This TCR beta chain was obtained from a study of T cell changes during pregnancy in multiple sclerosis. Clones were read by immunoSEQ multiplex PCR, and TCRdb kept only the in-frame ones, dropping some. Of around 72,000 clones in the sample, around nine tenths were seen once. Trimming cost V 4 bases and J 1 base, with 17 bases left between them. The germline CDR1 and CDR2 sequences are MNHEY and SMNVEV (reference sequence). CDR3 length: 16 residues. This sequence was found in a female donor in good health, enrolled as a control in a pregnancy study. The gene calls are TRBV27 and TRBJ2-7; a possible D gene is TRBD2 (5 bases). Sequences were derived from peripheral blood, sampled in the second trimester of pregnancy. This chain's CDR3 is CASSSPVPTGSYEQYF. Written as DNA, the CDR3 is TGTGCCAGCAGTTCCCCAGTACCCACGGGGTCCTACGAGCAGTACTTC.